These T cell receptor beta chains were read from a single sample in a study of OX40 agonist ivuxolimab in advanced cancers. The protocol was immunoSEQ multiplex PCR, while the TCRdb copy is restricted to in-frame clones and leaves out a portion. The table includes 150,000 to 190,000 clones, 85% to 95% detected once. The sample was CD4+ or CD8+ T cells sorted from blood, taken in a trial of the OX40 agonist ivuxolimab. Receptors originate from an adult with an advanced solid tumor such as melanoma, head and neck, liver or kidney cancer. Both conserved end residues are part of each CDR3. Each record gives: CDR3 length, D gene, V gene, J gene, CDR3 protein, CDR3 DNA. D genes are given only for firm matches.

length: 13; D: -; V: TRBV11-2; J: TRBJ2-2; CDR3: CASRGLNTGELFF; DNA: TGTGCCAGCAGAGGGCTTAACACCGGGGAGCTGTTTTTT
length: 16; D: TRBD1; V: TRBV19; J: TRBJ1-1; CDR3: CASSLRQGKVNTEAFF; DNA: TGTGCCAGTAGTCTCCGACAGGGGAAGGTGAACACTGAAGCTTTCTTT
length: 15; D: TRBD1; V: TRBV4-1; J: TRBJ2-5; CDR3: CASSQAEGAEETQYF; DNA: TGCGCCAGCAGCCAAGCAGAGGGGGCCGAAGAGACCCAGTACTTC
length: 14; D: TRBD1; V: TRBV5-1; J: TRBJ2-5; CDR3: CASSPGQAQETQYF; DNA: TGCGCCAGCAGCCCGGGACAGGCACAAGAGACCCAGTACTTC
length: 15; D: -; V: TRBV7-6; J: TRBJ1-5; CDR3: CASSARRGRNQPQHF; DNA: TGTGCCAGCAGCGCTCGCCGGGGCCGCAATCAGCCCCAGCATTTT
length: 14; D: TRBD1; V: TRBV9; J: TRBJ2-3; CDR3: CASSARTGWDTQYF; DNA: TGTGCCAGCAGCGCTCGGACAGGGTGGGATACGCAGTATTTT
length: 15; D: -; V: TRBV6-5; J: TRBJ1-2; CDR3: CASRLIGGPGYGYTF; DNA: TGTGCCAGCAGGTTAATTGGGGGGCCCGGCTATGGCTACACCTTC
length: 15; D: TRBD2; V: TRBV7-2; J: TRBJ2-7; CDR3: CASSSGGAGVREQYF; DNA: TGTGCCAGCAGCTCAGGTGGAGCGGGAGTCCGCGAGCAGTACTTC
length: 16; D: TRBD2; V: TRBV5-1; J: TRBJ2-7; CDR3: CASSPLGGASTYEQYF; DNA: TGCGCCAGCAGCCCTTTGGGAGGGGCCTCCACCTACGAGCAGTACTTC
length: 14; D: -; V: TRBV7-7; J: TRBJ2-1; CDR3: CASSPYLGAAEQFF; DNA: TGTGCCAGCAGCCCCTATCTGGGGGCCGCTGAGCAGTTCTTC
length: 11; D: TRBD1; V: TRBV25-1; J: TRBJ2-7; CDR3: CASSRGLEQYF; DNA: TGTGCCAGCAGTAGGGGGCTCGAGCAGTACTTC
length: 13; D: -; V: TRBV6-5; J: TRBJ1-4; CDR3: CASRTDGNEKLFF; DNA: TGTGCCAGCAGGACGGACGGGAATGAAAAACTGTTTTTT
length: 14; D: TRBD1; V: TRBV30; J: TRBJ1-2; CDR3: CACSSRDRGYGYTF; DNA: TGTGCCTGTTCTTCTCGGGACAGGGGATATGGCTACACCTTC
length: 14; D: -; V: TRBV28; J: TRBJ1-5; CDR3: CASSSRTAVQPQHF; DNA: TGTGCCAGCAGTTCCCGGACAGCTGTGCAGCCCCAGCATTTT
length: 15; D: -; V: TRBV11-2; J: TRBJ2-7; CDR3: CASSLDGADYGEQYF; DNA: TGTGCCAGCAGCTTAGATGGGGCGGATTACGGCGAGCAGTACTTC
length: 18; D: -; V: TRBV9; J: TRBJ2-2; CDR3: CASSVGVREFFRTGELFF; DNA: TGTGCCAGCAGCGTGGGGGTCAGGGAGTTCTTTCGCACCGGGGAGCTGTTTTTT
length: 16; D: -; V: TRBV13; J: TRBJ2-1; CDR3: CASSLVPGEGDNEQFF; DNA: TGTGCCAGCAGCTTAGTCCCGGGAGAGGGAGACAATGAGCAGTTCTTC
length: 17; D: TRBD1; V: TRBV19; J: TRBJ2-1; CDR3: CASSSWYRGRLGNEQFF; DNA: TGTGCCAGTAGTAGTTGGTACAGGGGGCGCCTAGGCAATGAGCAGTTCTTC